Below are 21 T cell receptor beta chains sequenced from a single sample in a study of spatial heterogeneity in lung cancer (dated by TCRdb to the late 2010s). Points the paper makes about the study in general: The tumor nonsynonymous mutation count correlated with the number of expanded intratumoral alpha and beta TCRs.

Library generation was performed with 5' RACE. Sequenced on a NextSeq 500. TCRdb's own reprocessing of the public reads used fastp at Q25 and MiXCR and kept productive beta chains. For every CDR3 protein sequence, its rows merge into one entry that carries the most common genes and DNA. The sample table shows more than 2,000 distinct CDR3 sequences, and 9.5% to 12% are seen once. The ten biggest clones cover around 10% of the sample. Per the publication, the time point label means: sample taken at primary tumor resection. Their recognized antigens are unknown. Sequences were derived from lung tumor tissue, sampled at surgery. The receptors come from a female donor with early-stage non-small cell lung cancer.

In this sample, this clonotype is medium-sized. The CDR3 loop reads CSARDEGQKKYGYTF. The CDR3 DNA follows: TGCAGTGCTAGAGATGAGGGGCAGAAAAAATATGGCTACACCTTC. The chain joins TRBV20-1 to TRBJ1-2; a possible D gene is TRBD1 (5 bases). The CDR3 runs 15 residues. Germline CDR1 is DFQATT and CDR2 is SNEGSKA (reference sequence). V was shortened by 0 bases and J by 5 bases, with 16 bases between the two germline ends.

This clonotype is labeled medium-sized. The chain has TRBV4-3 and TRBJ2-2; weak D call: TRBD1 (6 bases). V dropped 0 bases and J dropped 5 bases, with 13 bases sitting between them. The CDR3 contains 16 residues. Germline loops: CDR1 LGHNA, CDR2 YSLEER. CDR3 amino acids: CASSQERGIITGELFF. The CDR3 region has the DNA TGCGCCAGCAGCCAAGAGAGGGGGATTATAACCGGGGAGCTGTTTTTT.

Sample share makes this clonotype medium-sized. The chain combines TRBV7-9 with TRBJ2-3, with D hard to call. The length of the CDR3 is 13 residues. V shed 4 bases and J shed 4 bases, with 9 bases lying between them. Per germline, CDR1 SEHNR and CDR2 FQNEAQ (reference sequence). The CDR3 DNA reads TGTGCCAGCAGCTCACCAGGTGCAGATACGCAGTATTTT. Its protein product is CASSSPGADTQYF. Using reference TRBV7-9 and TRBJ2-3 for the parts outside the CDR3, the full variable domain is DTGVSQNPRHKITKRGQNVTFRCDPISEHNRLYWYRQTLGQGPEFLTYFQNEAQLEKSRLLSDRFSAERPKGSFSTLEIQRTEQGDSAMYLCASSSPGADTQYFGPGTRLTVL.

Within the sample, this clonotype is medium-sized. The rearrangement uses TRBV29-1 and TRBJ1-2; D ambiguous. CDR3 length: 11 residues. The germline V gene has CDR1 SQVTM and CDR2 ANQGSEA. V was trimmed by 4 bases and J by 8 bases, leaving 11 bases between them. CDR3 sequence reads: CSVVRTAGYTF. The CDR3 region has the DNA TGCAGCGTTGTTCGTACAGCCGGCTACACCTTC. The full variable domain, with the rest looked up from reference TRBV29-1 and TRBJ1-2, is SAVISQKPSRDICQRGTSLTIQCQVDSQVTMMFWYRQQPGQSLTLIATANQGSEATYESGFVIDKFPISRPNLTFSTLTVSNMSPEDSSIYLCSVVRTAGYTFGSGTRLTVV.

The CDR3 bases are TGTGCCAGCAGAGGAGCAGGGCGCGGATCCGAGCAGTACTTC. Its protein is CASRGAGRGSEQYF. The chain has TRBV2 and TRBJ2-7, with D tentatively TRBD1 (5 bases). Trimming took off 6 bases at V and 6 bases at J, with 18 bases between the two ends. The V gene's germline CDR1 is SNHLY and CDR2 FYNNEI. This CDR3 has 14 amino acids.

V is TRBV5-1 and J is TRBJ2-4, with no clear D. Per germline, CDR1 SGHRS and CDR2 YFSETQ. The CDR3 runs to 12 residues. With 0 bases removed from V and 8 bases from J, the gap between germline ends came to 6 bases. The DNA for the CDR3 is TGCGCCAGCAGCTTGGAGGTGGACATTCAGTACTTC. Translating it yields CASSLEVDIQYF.

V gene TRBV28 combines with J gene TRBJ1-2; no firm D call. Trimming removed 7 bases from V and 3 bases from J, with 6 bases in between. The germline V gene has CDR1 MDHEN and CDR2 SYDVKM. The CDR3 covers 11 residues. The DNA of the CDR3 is TGTGCCAGCACCCAGCACTATGGCTACACCTTC. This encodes CASTQHYGYTF.

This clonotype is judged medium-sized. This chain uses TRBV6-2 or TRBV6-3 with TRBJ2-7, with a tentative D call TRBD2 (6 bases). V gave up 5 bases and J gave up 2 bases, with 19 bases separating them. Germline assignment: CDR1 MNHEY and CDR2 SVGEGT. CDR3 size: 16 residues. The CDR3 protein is CASSPMTRPRPYEQYF. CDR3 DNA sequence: TGTGCCAGCAGTCCAATGACTAGGCCTCGCCCCTACGAGCAGTACTTC.

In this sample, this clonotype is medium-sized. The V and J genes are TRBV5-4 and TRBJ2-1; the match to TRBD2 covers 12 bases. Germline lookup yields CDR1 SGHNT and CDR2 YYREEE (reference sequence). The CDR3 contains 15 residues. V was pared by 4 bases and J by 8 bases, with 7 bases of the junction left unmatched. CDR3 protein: CASSTRLAGEDEQFF. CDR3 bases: TGTGCCAGCAGCACCAGACTAGCGGGGGAGGATGAGCAGTTCTTC.

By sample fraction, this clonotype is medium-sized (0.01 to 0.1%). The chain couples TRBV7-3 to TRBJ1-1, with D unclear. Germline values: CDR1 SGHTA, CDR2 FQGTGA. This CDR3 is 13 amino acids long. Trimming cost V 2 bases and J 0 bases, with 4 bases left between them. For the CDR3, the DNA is TGTGCCAGCAGCTTAGATATGAACACTGAAGCTTTCTTT. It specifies CASSLDMNTEAFF.

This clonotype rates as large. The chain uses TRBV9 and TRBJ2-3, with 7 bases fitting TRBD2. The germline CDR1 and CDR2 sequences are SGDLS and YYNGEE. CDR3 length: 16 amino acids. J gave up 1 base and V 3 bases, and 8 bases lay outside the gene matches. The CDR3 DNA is TGTGCCAGCAGCGGTGATACTAGCGTAGGCACAGATACGCAGTATTTT. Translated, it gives CASSGDTSVGTDTQYF. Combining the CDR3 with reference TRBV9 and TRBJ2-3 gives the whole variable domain DSGVTQTPKHLITATGQRVTLRCSPRSGDLSVYWYQQSLDQGLQFLIQYYNGEERAKGNILERFSAQQFPDLHSELNLSSLELGDSALYFCASSGDTSVGTDTQYFGPGTRLTVL.

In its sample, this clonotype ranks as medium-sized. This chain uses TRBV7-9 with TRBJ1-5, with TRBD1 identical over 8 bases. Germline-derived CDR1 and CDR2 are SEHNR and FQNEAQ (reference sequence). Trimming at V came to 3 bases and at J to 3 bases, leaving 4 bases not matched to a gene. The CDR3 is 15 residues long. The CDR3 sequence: CASSFGRGHNQPQHF. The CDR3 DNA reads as TGTGCCAGCAGCTTTGGCAGGGGGCACAATCAGCCCCAGCATTTT.

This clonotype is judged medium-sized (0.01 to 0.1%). The CDR3 reads CASSVGQGGYTF. CDR3 nucleotide sequence: TGTGCCAGCTCAGTTGGACAGGGTGGCTACACCTTC. This rearrangement joins TRBV18 to TRBJ1-2; 8 bases align to TRBD1. The CDR3 has 12 amino acids. Germline CDR1 is KGHSH and CDR2 is LQKENI. V gave up 5 bases and J gave up 7 bases; unmatched junction bases: 3.

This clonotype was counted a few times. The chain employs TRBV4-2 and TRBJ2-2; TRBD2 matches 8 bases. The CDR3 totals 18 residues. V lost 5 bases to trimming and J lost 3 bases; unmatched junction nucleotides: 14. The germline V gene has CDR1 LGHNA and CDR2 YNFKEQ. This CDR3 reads CASSSQPQRGSYTGELFF. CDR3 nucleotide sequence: TGTGCCAGCAGCTCACAACCCCAGCGGGGGAGCTACACCGGGGAGCTGTTTTTT.

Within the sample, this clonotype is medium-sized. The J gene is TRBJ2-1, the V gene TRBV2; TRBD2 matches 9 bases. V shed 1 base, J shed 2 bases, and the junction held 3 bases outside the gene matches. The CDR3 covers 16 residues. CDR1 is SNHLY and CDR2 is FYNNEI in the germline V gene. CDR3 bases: TGTGCCAGCAGTGAAGAGGCGGGGGGGGCCTACAATGAGCAGTTCTTC. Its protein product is CASSEEAGGAYNEQFF.

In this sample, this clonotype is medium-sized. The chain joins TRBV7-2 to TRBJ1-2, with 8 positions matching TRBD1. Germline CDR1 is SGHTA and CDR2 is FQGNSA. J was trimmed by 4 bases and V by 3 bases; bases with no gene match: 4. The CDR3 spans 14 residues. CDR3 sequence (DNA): TGTGCCAGCAGCTTGACAGGGGAGGGCTATGGCTACACCTTC. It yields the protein CASSLTGEGYGYTF.

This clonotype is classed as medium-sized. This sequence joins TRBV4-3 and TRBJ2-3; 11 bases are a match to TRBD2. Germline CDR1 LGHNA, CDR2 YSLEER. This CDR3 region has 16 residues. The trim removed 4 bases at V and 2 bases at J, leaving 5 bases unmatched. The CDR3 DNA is TGCGCCAGCAGCCCGCGACTAGCGGGGTTCACAGATACGCAGTATTTT. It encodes CASSPRLAGFTDTQYF.

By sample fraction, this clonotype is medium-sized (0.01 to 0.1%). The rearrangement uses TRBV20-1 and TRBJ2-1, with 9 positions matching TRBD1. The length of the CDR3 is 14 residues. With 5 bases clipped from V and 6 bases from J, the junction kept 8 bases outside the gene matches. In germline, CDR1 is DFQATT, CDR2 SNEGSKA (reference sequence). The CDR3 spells CSAGGGTGINEQFF. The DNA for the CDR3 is TGCAGTGCTGGTGGCGGGACAGGGATCAATGAGCAGTTCTTC.

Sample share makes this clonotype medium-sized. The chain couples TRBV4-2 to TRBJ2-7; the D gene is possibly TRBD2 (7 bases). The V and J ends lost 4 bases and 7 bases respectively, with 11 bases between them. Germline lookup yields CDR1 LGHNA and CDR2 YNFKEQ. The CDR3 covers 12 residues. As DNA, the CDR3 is TGTGCCAGCAGCCGAGGGGGGGAAGAGCAGTACTTC. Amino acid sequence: CASSRGGEEQYF.

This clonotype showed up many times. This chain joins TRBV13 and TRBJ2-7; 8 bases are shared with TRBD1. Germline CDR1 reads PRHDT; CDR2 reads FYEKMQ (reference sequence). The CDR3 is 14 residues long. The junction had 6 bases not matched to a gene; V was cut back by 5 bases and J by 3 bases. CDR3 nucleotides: TGTGCCAGCAGCCCCCGAGACAGGGGCTACGAGCAGTACTTC. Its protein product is CASSPRDRGYEQYF. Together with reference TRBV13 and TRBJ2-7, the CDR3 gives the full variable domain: AAGVIQSPRHLIKEKRETATLKCYPIPRHDTVYWYQQGPGQDPQFLISFYEKMQSDKGSIPDRFSAQQFSDYHSELNMSSLELGDSALYFCASSPRDRGYEQYFGPGTRLTVT.

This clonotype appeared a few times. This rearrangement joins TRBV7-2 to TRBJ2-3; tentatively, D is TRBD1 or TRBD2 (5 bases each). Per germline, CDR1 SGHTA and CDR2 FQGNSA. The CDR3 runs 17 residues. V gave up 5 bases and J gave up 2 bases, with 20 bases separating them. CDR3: CASSLLSSRGYTDTQYF. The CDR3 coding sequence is TGTGCCAGCAGCCTCCTGTCCTCCCGGGGCTACACAGATACGCAGTATTTT.